What follows are 9 T cell receptor beta chains derived from one specimen sequenced in a study of CD4 T cells in relation to SARS-CoV-2 and coronaviruses. Profiled with immunoSEQ multiplex PCR; TCRdb holds only in-frame clones, not every one. The sample consists of tens of thousands of clones, about three quarters of them appearing once. No antigen is known for these receptors. The unexposed donors gave CD4+ T cells in about 2010-2019, prior to COVID-19. The cells were cultured for about 10 days before CD4+ T cells were isolated. The sample comprised CD4+ T cells from PBMCs, cultured in vitro. Every receptor here comes from a human donor in good health.

The J gene is TRBJ1-2, the V gene TRBV5-4; 7 bases are a match to TRBD1. CDR3 length: 13 residues. Germline trimming cut 3 bases from V and 4 bases from J; bases unmatched to any gene: 3. Germline assignment: CDR1 SGHNT and CDR2 YYREEE (reference sequence). The CDR3 bases are TGTGCCAGCAGCTCAGGGACAGTCTATGGCTACACCTTC. As protein: CASSSGTVYGYTF.

This chain connects TRBV7-8 to TRBJ2-7, with D perhaps TRBD1 (6 bases). The CDR3 is 13 amino acids. Germline CDR1 is SGHVS and CDR2 is FQNEAQ. Trimming took off 5 bases at V and 5 bases at J, with 13 bases between the two ends. The DNA for the CDR3 is TGTGCCAGCAGCCCCTTGGGGGCGGACGAGCAGTACTTC. Residues: CASSPLGADEQYF.

Comments on this clone: One junction end does not reproduce the germline sequence, and a read error may be involved. The V gene is TRBV19, the J gene TRBJ1-1; 9 bases map to TRBD1. Germline V gives CDR1 LNHDA, CDR2 SQIVND (reference sequence). The CDR3 length is 12 residues. DNA of the CDR3: TGTGCCAGTAGTATGAGGGGGACAGGGCGTCTCTTT. This codes for CASSMRGTGRLF.

The chain couples TRBV18 to TRBJ2-7; 10 positions match TRBD1. Looked up from germline, CDR1 is KGHSH and CDR2 is LQKENI. V shed 3 bases, J shed 6 bases, and the junction held 8 bases outside the gene matches. CDR3 length: 15 residues. CDR3 in DNA: TGTGCCAGCTCACCCCCCGGGACAGGGGCCTCCGAGCAGTACTTC. Translating it yields CASSPPGTGASEQYF.

The chain links TRBV6-5 to TRBJ2-7, with D uncertain. Germline V lookup: CDR1 MNHEY, CDR2 SVGAGI. The length of the CDR3 is 13 residues. The V end was cut by 0 bases, the J end by 7 bases, with 10 bases between. The CDR3 DNA is TGTGCCAGCAGTTACTCGGGAAACGGGGAGCAGTACTTC. This sequence encodes CASSYSGNGEQYF.

The chain carries TRBV5-1 and TRBJ2-1; 13 positions match TRBD2. CDR3 size: 16 residues. Per the germline V gene, CDR1 is SGHRS and CDR2 is YFSETQ. The ends lost 4 bases at V and 6 bases at J; junction bases unmatched: 7. The DNA of the CDR3 is TGCGCCAGCAGCCTGGGACTAGCGGGACCCACCAATGAGCAGTTCTTC. Its translation is CASSLGLAGPTNEQFF.

For this clone: No DNA is shown, since the ends of the CDR3 on it are uncertain; the CDR3 is the one TCRdb lists. The J gene is TRBJ1-6, the V gene TRBV2; the table's TRBD1 call for D was not verified on the DNA. Germline V gene data show CDR1 as SNHLY and CDR2 as FYNNEI. The CDR3 contains 14 residues when both ends are counted. This chain's CDR3 is CASGQFFGTEVLHF.

This chain uses TRBV2 with TRBJ1-1; unclear D gene. Germline loops: CDR1 SNHLY, CDR2 FYNNEI. V was clipped by 6 bases and J by 2 bases, with 16 bases between them. The CDR3 extends over 15 amino acids. Here the CDR3 DNA reads TGTGCCAGCAGCCGAACCGGGCGGAGTAACACTGAAGCTTTCTTT. Its translation is CASSRTGRSNTEAFF.

CDR3 DNA sequence: TGTGCCAGCTCACCAGAGAGGCGGGGGGCCCAAATCTACAATGAGCAGTTCTTC. Protein: CASSPERRGAQIYNEQFF. The chain carries TRBV18 and TRBJ2-1; 8 positions agree with TRBD2. CDR1 is KGHSH, CDR2 LQKENI, per germline. The CDR3 contains 18 residues. Trimming cost V 2 bases and J 3 bases; bases outside gene matches: 12. Using reference TRBV18 and TRBJ2-1 for the parts outside the CDR3, the full variable domain is NAGVMQNPRHLVRRRGQEARLRCSPMKGHSHVYWYRQLPEEGLKFMVYLQKENIIDESGMPKERFSAEFPKEGPSILRIQQVVRGDSAAYFCASSPERRGAQIYNEQFFGPGTRLTVL.